Sequencing of this T cell receptor beta chain was carried out in a study of molecular identifiers for immune sequencing clone quantification. Across the study: Replicate experiments divided RNA from about 19,000 or 110,000 naive CD8 cells into five parts and sequenced four. Study-level points and caveats: Identical barcode-sharing TCR molecules could lead to underestimated sizes for highly expanded clones.

The CDR3 totals 14 residues. CDR1 is SGHRS and CDR2 is YFSETQ in the germline V gene. Between the trimmed V and J ends, which lost 7 bases and 0 bases, there was a span of 10 bases. This clonotype was detected a few times. Its matching antigen is unknown. Sorting was used to obtain naive CD8 T cells (CD8+CD4-CCR7+CD45RA+). TCRdb recomputed calls from the PCR reads with MiXCR, one row per CDR3 protein. The sample carries 350,000 or so distinct CDR3 sequences, over 20% recorded once. The sequenced material came from naive CD8+ T cells from blood, with Jurkat cell RNA spiked in. Documented subset: FACS-sorted CD8+CD4-CCR7+CD45RA+ naive T cells. This sequence was found in a human donor in good health. Some libraries in this study had Jurkat cell RNA spiked in. The genes are TRBV5-1 and TRBJ1-4, with no clear D. CDR3 loop: CASGRTATNEKLFF. In DNA form, the CDR3 reads TGCGCCAGCGGAAGGACGGCAACTAATGAAAAACTGTTTTTT. Based on the CDR3 plus reference TRBV5-1 and TRBJ1-4, the full variable domain is KAGVTQTPRYLIKTRGQQVTLSCSPISGHRSVSWYQQTPGQGLQFLFEYFSETQRNKGNFPGRFSGRQFSNSRSEMNVSTLELGDSALYLCASGRTATNEKLFFGSGTQLSVL.